This record looks at one T cell receptor beta chain sequence and its context. Its antigen is not identified. Regarding treatment: 15 to 20 received Ad26.COV2.S at low or high dose, single or two shots; several received placebo; per-sample allocation not given. The samples date from day 63 after the first vaccine or placebo injection. The record originates from a study of Ad26.COV2.S vaccination and SARS-CoV-2 variants. Study results and limitations: Vaccinated individuals (as opposed to placebo recipients) had higher spike-specific TCR breadth.

Here immunoSEQ multiplex PCR was the method, and the copy in TCRdb shows in-frame clones only, minus some. The sample lists about 440,000 clones, less than 95% seen once, with approximately 4.3% in the top ten. Material: peripheral blood, obtained in a trial of Ad26.COV2.S vaccine versus placebo. The receptor was derived from a person between 18 and 59 years old who received the Ad26.COV2.S COVID-19 vaccine or a placebo.

The CDR3 bases are TGTGCCAGCAGCTCGGGACGCCCAAACATTCAGTACTTC. Translation gives CASSSGRPNIQYF. The chain employs TRBV13 and TRBJ2-4; either TRBD1 or TRBD2 may fit D (5 bases each). V was pared by 4 bases and J by 6 bases, with 10 bases between. This CDR3 spans 13 amino acids. Germline V gene sequence: CDR1 PRHDT, CDR2 FYEKMQ (reference sequence).